This TCR beta chain stems from a study of blood T cell repertoires in COVID-19. Overall study context: Donors in the United States, Italy and Spain gave samples during acute or convalescent COVID-19. T cells, B-cell-depleted T cells, or PBMCs provided the cDNA or gDNA that served as material.

As originally analysed: Reference gene primer amplification yielded estimated nucleated cell counts. Measured with immunoSEQ multiplex PCR; TCRdb has only the in-frame clones, and not every one. Clonal size and the V and J genes are those of that table, whereas D and trimming came from the DNA. The sample shows about 14,000 clones, about nine tenths of them seen only once. V shed 8 bases and J 4 bases; nucleotides not matched to a gene: 8. The germline V gene has CDR1 LNHDA and CDR2 SQIVND (reference sequence). This CDR3 spans 17 amino acids. This TCR was recovered from a human donor in a cohort sampled during active COVID-19. This chain joins TRBV19 and TRBJ2-1; 16 bases align to TRBD2. Sequenced input: peripheral blood. Here the CDR3 DNA reads TGTGCCAGTCTTGGACTGGGACTAGCGGGAGGGTACAATGAGCAGTTCTTC. This encodes CASLGLGLAGGYNEQFF.